The text below deals with one TCR beta chain. The germline gives CDR1 SQVTM, CDR2 ANQGSEA. This CDR3 has 13 residues. V shed 7 bases and J shed 1 base, with 13 bases lying between them. The sample originates from a study of CD8 T cells in ankylosing spondylitis. TCRdb re-called the 5' RACE reads through MiXCR, storing one row per CDR3 protein. This repertoire shows 200,000 to 300,000 distinct CDR3 sequences, around 25% found once; its top ten account for less than 0.75%. V and J are TRBV29-1 and TRBJ1-1; perhaps TRBD1 as D (5 bases). Sequencing used blood, either unsorted or a sorted T cell fraction (not recorded which). The sequence came from a male donor with ankylosing spondylitis or in good health (not recorded which). CDR3 nucleotide sequence: TGCAGCGAGGCTCTACAGGCGAACACTGAAGCTTTCTTT. This encodes CSEALQANTEAFF.